Sequencing of this T cell receptor (beta chain) was carried out in a study of blood T cell repertoires in COVID-19. Study as a whole: Samples representing acute and convalescent COVID-19 were sourced from the United States, Italy and Spain.

This clone was found once. Germline V CDR1 and CDR2: MNHEY, SVGEGT. The CDR3 is made up of 14 amino acids. The V and J ends lost 5 bases and 2 bases respectively, with 10 bases between them. Authors' processing steps: Amplified reference gene primers provided the basis for estimating nucleated cell counts. Some clones are missing from TCRdb's copy, which holds only in-frame ones; the method was immunoSEQ multiplex PCR. The DNA was the basis for D and trimming; V, J and clone size are from that table. The profile shows roughly 84,000 clones, around 75% of them singletons. The chain links TRBV6-2 or TRBV6-3 to TRBJ1-5; a weak D match, TRBD1 (5 bases). Sequenced sample: peripheral blood. This clonotype originated in a woman in her fifties or sixties with acute or convalescent COVID-19. The CDR3 sequence: CASSPLTGNQPQHF. For the CDR3, the DNA is TGTGCCAGCAGTCCCTTGACAGGCAATCAGCCCCAGCATTTT.